A selection of T cell receptor beta chains follows, all from one sample in a study of technical replicates of blood from a few donors. Using immunoSEQ multiplex PCR, the repertoire was profiled, and TCRdb retains in-frame clones only, with some absent. The sample shows tens of thousands of clones, more than 90% of them seen only once. The sequencing sample was made of PBMCs. Every receptor here comes from a human donor in good health. Some clones in this sample may be carry-over from other donors' samples. The CDR3 runs from the conserved cysteine through the conserved F or W. The D gene is left open where the match is weak. Where a row states a size, it is once, few, many or the class of an expanded clone; other rows omit it.

TRBV6-5	-	-	TRBJ1-1	TGTGCCAGCACCCAGGGAATAAACACTGAAGCTTTCTTT	CASTQGINTEAFF
TRBV5-1	-	TRBD2	TRBJ2-7	TGCGCCAGCAGCCAACTAGCGGGAGCCAACTACGAGCAGTACTTC	CASSQLAGANYEQYF
TRBV19	once	-	TRBJ1-2	TGTGCCAGTAGCGGGACAACTAACTATGGCTACACCTTC	CASSGTTNYGYTF
TRBV7-2	-	-	TRBJ2-7	TGTGCCAGCAGCTTAAGGACTAATCGCGAGCAGTACTTC	CASSLRTNREQYF
TRBV5-4	once	TRBD1	TRBJ1-6	TGTGCCAGCAGCGTTACAGGGGGTTATAATTCACCCCTCCACTTT	CASSVTGGYNSPLHF
TRBV6-1	-	-	TRBJ2-3	TGTGCCAGCAGTGAAAGGAGTAGCACAGATACGCAGTATTTT	CASSERSSTDTQYF
TRBV6-4	few	TRBD1	TRBJ2-3	TGTGCCAGCAGTGACACAGGGGGCGCCACAGATACGCAGTATTTT	CASSDTGGATDTQYF
TRBV5-1	-	TRBD2	TRBJ2-1	TGCGCCAGCAGCACATTAGCGGGGTACTCCTACAATGAGCAGTTCTTC	CASSTLAGYSYNEQFF
TRBV6-5	-	TRBD1	TRBJ2-5	TGTGCCAGCAGTTACCACAGGGGCCGACCAGAGACCCAGTACTTC	CASSYHRGRPETQYF
TRBV20-1	few	-	TRBJ1-1	TGCAGTGCCCTAGGGGGCACTGAAGCTTTCTTT	CSALGGTEAFF
TRBV30	-	TRBD1	TRBJ1-2	TGTGCCTGGGGTCGTACAGGGGGCGCCTACTATGGCTACACCTTC	CAWGRTGGAYYGYTF
TRBV11-1	-	-	TRBJ2-1	TGTGCCAGCAGCTTACGCGGGGCCTTGGGCTACAATGAGCAGTTCTTC	CASSLRGALGYNEQFF
TRBV30	-	-	TRBJ1-2	TGTGCCTGGACAACGGGTGGGGGCTACACCTTC	CAWTTGGGYTF
TRBV29-1	-	TRBD2	TRBJ2-3	TGCAGCGCAACTAGCGGGGGCTTCGCAGATACGCAGTATTTT	CSATSGGFADTQYF
TRBV4-1	-	TRBD2	TRBJ2-7	TGCGCCAGCAGCCAAGGTCTAGCGGGAATCCACGAGCAGTACTTC	CASSQGLAGIHEQYF
TRBV22-1	-	-	TRBJ1-2	TGTCCTGGGAGCGATCATCCGGGACAGGGCTATGGCTACACCTTC	CPGSDHPGQGYGYTF
TRBV6-6	-	-	TRBJ1-5	TGTGCCAGCAGTTACTCCCGCGGCGGGGGGGGTCAGCCCCAGCATTTT	CASSYSRGGGGQPQHF
TRBV29-1	-	TRBD1	TRBJ1-1	TGCAGCGTTGGAACAGGGGACACTGAAGCTTTCTTT	CSVGTGDTEAFF
TRBV5-1	-	-	TRBJ2-5	TGCGCCAGCAGCTTGGAAACAGGGAGTCAAGAGACCCAGTACTTC	CASSLETGSQETQYF
TRBV7-9	-	-	TRBJ1-2	TGTGCCAGCACCCTCACAGGGTCCTATGGCTACACCTTC	CASTLTGSYGYTF
TRBV7-9	-	-	TRBJ2-3	TGTGCCAGCACGTGGGCCCGCACAGATACGCAGTATTTT	CASTWARTDTQYF
TRBV5-4	-	TRBD2	TRBJ2-3	TGTGCCAGCGCAAGCGGGGGGGGCACAGATACGCAGTATTTT	CASASGGGTDTQYF
TRBV6-6	few	TRBD1	TRBJ1-1	TGTGCCAGCAGTTCCGCGGACAGGCGAGCTTTCTTT	CASSSADRRAFF
TRBV2	-	TRBD2	TRBJ2-2	TGTGCCAGCAACTTCGGGGGGACCCACACCGGGGAGCTGTTTTTT	CASNFGGTHTGELFF
TRBV5-1	once	TRBD1	TRBJ2-5	TGCGCCAGCGCCGCATCTAGGGGGCATGAGACCCAGTACTTC	CASAASRGHETQYF
TRBV19	-	-	TRBJ1-1	TGTGCCAGTAGTCCGGGACATCGAAATGTTGAAGCTTTCTTT	CASSPGHRNVEAFF
TRBV10-1	-	TRBD2	TRBJ2-7	TGCGCAGCGGTGGGACTAGCGGGGGAGAACTCCTACGAGCAGTACTTC	CAAVGLAGENSYEQYF
TRBV6-5	-	TRBD1	TRBJ2-7	TGTGCCAGCAGCTCGGACAGGCCCGGGCGGGAGCAGTACTTC	CASSSDRPGREQYF
TRBV2	-	-	TRBJ2-3	TGTGCCAGCATCTTTCCTAGCACAGATACGCAGTATTTT	CASIFPSTDTQYF
TRBV12-5	once	-	TRBJ2-3	TGTGCTAGTGGTTTTAGGCAGGGGCCACCTGAAACGCAGTATTTT	CASGFRQGPPETQYF
TRBV5-8	once	-	TRBJ1-2	TGTGCCAGCAGCGTCGCGGATCCCTATGGCTACACCTTC	CASSVADPYGYTF
TRBV27	-	TRBD2	TRBJ2-3	TGTGCCAGCAGTCCGCGGGGGACTAGCGGGAGTTATACGCAGTATTTT	CASSPRGTSGSYTQYF
TRBV4-2	-	-	TRBJ1-3	TGTGCCAGCAGCCAAATAGGTATGGAGAACACCATATATTTT	CASSQIGMENTIYF
TRBV15	-	-	TRBJ1-4	TGTGCCACCAGCAGAGATCCAGGGGCGGCTAATGAAAAACTGTTTTTT	CATSRDPGAANEKLFF
TRBV12-5	-	TRBD1	TRBJ2-5	TGTGCTAGTGCCCTGGACAGGGACTTGGTTATCATGAGGGAGACCCAGTACTTC	CASALDRDLVIMRETQYF
TRBV7-6	-	-	TRBJ1-2	TGTGCCAGCAGCTCCGGACAGAACTATGGCTACACCTTC	CASSSGQNYGYTF
TRBV13	-	-	TRBJ1-5	TGTGCCAGCAACCCCGCCCAGCGACAGAATAGCAATCAGCCCCAGCATTTT	CASNPAQRQNSNQPQHF
TRBV7-9	-	-	TRBJ2-3	TGTGCCAGCAGCCTTTATGGCACAGATACGCAGTATTTT	CASSLYGTDTQYF
TRBV6-1	-	TRBD1	TRBJ2-7	TGTGCCAGCAGTACCGGACAGGGCTCCTACGAGCAGTACTTC	CASSTGQGSYEQYF
TRBV30	-	TRBD1	TRBJ1-6	TGTGCCTGGAGTGTAGTAGGGCGTTGGGGACAGGTCGATTCACCCCTCCACTTT	CAWSVVGRWGQVDSPLHF
TRBV5-1	-	-	TRBJ2-5	TGCGCCAGCAGCCTTACCGGTACGGAGACCCAGTACTTC	CASSLTGTETQYF
TRBV7-8	-	TRBD2	TRBJ2-5	TGTGCCAGCAGCCTCCACCTAGCGGGGGCCATATCTTCCCAGTACTTC	CASSLHLAGAISSQYF
TRBV18	-	TRBD1	TRBJ1-5	TGTGCCAGCTCACCAGGGACAGGGATGCAGCAGCCCCAGCATTTT	CASSPGTGMQQPQHF
TRBV7-2	-	TRBD2	TRBJ2-3	TGTGCCAGCAGCCAACGTCCGACTAGCGGGACCACAGATACGCAGTATTTT	CASSQRPTSGTTDTQYF
TRBV4-2	-	TRBD2	TRBJ2-5	TGTGCCAGCAGTTCAAGCGGGACTAGCGGGGGGGGAGAGACCCAGTACTTC	CASSSSGTSGGGETQYF
TRBV5-6	-	TRBD1	TRBJ2-7	TGTGCCAGCAGATCCGGGACAGGGAACTACGAGCAGTACTTC	CASRSGTGNYEQYF
TRBV27	-	-	TRBJ1-2	TGTGCCAGCAGTTCCCACACGGGCCTGACAGCATTAAACTATGGCTACACCTTC	CASSSHTGLTALNYGYTF
TRBV18	-	TRBD1	TRBJ2-2	TGTGCCAGCTCACCTACCGGGACAGAAAGCACCGGGGAGCTGTTTTTT	CASSPTGTESTGELFF
TRBV7-9	-	-	TRBJ2-6	TGTGCCAGCAGCTTAGGTCCAGGAATTCGCTCTGGGGCCAACGTCCTGACTTTC	CASSLGPGIRSGANVLTF
TRBV5-1	-	TRBD2	TRBJ2-1	TGCGCCAGCAGCTTGACTAGCGGGGGGCATGAGCAGTTCTTC	CASSLTSGGHEQFF
TRBV5-6	-	TRBD2	TRBJ2-1	TGTGCCAGCAGCCCTGGAGCGGGAGAGAGAATTGAGCAGTTCTTC	CASSPGAGERIEQFF
TRBV12-5	-	-	TRBJ2-7	TGTGCTAGTGGTTTGGTAGGGGCAGGAACACGGGAGCAGTACTTC	CASGLVGAGTREQYF
TRBV2	-	-	TRBJ1-2	TGTGCCAGCAGTGAACAGAGGTATGGCTACACCTTC	CASSEQRYGYTF
TRBV25-1	few	-	TRBJ2-7	TGTGCCAGCAGTGAATGGGCAGGAGAGCAGTACTTC	CASSEWAGEQYF
TRBV6-6	once	-	TRBJ2-1	TGTGCCAGCAGTTACAGAGTCCGAGACTCCTACAATGAGCAGTTCTTC	CASSYRVRDSYNEQFF
TRBV25-1	-	TRBD1	TRBJ2-1	TGTGCCAGCAGTTCAGCAGGGGGTCGTTACAATGAGCAGTTCTTC	CASSSAGGRYNEQFF
TRBV27	once	-	TRBJ2-7	TGTGCCAGCAGTATTACCGGGACACGCTACGAGCAGTACTTC	CASSITGTRYEQYF